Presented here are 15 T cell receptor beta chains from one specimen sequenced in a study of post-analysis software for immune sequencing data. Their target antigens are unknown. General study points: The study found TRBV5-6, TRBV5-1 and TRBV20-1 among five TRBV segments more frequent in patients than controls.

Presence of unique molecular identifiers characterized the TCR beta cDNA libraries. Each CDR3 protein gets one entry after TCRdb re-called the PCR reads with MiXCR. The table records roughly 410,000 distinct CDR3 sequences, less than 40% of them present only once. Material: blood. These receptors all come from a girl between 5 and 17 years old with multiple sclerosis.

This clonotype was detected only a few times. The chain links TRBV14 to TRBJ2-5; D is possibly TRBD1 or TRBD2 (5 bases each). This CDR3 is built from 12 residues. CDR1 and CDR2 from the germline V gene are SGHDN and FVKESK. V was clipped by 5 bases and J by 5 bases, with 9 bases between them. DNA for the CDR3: TGTGCCAGCAGCGCACGGGGCGAGACCCAGTACTTC. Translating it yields CASSARGETQYF.

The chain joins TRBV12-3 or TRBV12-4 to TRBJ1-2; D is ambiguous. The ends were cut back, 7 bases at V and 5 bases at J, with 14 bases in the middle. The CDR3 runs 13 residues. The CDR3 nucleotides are TGTGCCAGCACCTCACCCCCGCGTTATGGCTACACCTTC. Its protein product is CASTSPPRYGYTF.

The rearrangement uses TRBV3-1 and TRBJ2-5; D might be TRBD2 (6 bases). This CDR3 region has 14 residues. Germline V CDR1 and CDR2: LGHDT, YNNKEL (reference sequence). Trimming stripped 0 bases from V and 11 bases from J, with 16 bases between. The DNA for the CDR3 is TGTGCCAGCAGCCAAGACGGAGCGGGCCGTGGGCAGTACTTC. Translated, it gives CASSQDGAGRGQYF.

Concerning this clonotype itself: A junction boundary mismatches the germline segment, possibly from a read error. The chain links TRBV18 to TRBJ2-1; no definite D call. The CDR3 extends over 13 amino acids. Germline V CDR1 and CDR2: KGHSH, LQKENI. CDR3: CAGSPPIVNEQFF. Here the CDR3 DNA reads TGTGCCGGCTCACCACCGATCGTGAATGAGCAGTTCTTC.

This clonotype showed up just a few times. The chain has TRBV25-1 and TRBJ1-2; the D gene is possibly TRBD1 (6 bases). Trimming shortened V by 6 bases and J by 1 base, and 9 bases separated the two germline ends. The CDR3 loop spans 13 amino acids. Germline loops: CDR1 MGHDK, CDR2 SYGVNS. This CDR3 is CASSYRVNYGYTF. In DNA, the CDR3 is TGTGCCAGCAGCTACAGGGTTAACTATGGCTACACCTTC.

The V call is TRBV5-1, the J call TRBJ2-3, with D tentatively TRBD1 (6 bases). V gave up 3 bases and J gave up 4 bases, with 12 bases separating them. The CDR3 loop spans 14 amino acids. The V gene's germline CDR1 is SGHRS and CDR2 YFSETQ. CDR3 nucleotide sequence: TGCGCCAGCAGCTCCACAGGGCCCCCAGATACGCAGTATTTT. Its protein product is CASSSTGPPDTQYF.

CDR3 nucleotides: TGCAGCGTTGAAGGGGGGCTGAACTATGGCTACACCTTC. Its translation: CSVEGGLNYGYTF. The chain combines TRBV29-1 with TRBJ1-2, with a possible D match to TRBD1 (6 bases). Germline V gene sequence: CDR1 SQVTM, CDR2 ANQGSEA. V lost 1 base, J lost 2 bases, and 8 bases lay in between. The CDR3 totals 13 residues.

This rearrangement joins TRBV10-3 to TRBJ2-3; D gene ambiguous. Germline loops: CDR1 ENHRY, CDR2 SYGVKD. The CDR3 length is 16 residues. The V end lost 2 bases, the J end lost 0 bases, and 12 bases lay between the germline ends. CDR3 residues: CAISEGLSSSTDTQYF. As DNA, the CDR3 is TGTGCCATCAGTGAGGGCCTCTCCTCCAGCACAGATACGCAGTATTTT.

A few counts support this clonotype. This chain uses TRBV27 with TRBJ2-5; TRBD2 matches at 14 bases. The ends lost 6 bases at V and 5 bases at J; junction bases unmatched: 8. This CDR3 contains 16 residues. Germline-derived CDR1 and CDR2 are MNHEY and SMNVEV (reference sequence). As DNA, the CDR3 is TGTGCCAGCAGCCGATCGGGACTAGCGGGGGAGGAGACCCAGTACTTC. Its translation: CASSRSGLAGEETQYF.

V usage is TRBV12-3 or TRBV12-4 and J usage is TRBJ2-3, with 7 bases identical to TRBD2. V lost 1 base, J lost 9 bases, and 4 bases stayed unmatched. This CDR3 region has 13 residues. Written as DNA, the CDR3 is TGTGCCAGCAGTTTAGATTGGGGAGGGACGCAGTATTTT. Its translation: CASSLDWGGTQYF.

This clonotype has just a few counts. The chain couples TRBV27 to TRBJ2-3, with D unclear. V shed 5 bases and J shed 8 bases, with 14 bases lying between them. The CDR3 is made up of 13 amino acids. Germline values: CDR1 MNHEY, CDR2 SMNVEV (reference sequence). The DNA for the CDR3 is TGTGCCAGCAGTGCTAAGCGAGAGCGTACGCAGTATTTT. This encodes CASSAKRERTQYF.

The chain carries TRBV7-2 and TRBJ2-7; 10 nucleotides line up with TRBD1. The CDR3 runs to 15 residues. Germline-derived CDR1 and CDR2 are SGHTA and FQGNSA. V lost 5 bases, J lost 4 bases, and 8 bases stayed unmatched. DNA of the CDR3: TGTGCCAGCAGCCCCGGGACAGGGGCCTTGTACGAGCAGTACTTC. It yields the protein CASSPGTGALYEQYF.

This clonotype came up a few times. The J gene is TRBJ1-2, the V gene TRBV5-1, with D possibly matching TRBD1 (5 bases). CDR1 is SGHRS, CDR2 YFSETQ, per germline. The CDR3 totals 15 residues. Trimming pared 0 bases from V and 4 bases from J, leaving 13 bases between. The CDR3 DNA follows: TGCGCCAGCAGCTTGGCCATTAGGGGTGGCTATGGCTACACCTTC. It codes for CASSLAIRGGYGYTF. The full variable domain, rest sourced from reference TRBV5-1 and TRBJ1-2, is KAGVTQTPRYLIKTRGQQVTLSCSPISGHRSVSWYQQTPGQGLQFLFEYFSETQRNKGNFPGRFSGRQFSNSRSEMNVSTLELGDSALYLCASSLAIRGGYGYTFGSGTRLTVV.

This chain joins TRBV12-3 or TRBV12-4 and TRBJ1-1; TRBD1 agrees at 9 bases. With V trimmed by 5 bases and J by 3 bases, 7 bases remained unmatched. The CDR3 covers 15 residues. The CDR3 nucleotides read TGTGCCAGCAGTATGGGACAGGGTATGGACACTGAAGCTTTCTTT. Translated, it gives CASSMGQGMDTEAFF.

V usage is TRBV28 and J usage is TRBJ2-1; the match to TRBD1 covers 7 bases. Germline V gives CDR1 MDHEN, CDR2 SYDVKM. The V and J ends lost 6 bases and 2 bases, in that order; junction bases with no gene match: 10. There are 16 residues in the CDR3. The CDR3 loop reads CASSSYSGTAYNEQFF. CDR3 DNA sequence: TGTGCCAGCAGCTCTTATTCCGGGACAGCCTACAATGAGCAGTTCTTC.